Below are 15 T cell receptor beta chains sequenced from a single sample in a study of identical twins. Each CDR3 protein is one row after TCRdb ran MiXCR on the 5' RACE reads. Of 1.5 million to 2 million distinct CDR3 sequences listed, 32% are singletons. The specimen sequenced was cord blood. The receptors were gathered from a newborn girl in good health.

There are a few counts of this clonotype. The rearrangement uses TRBV2 and TRBJ2-1; D not resolved. The germline V gene has CDR1 SNHLY and CDR2 FYNNEI. Deletions cut 3 bases from V and 10 bases from J, with 10 bases between. CDR3 length: 12 residues. The CDR3 loop reads CASSEGSAEQFF. CDR3 bases: TGTGCCAGCAGTGAGGGGTCGGCGGAGCAGTTCTTC.

The rearrangement joins TRBV12-3 or TRBV12-4 to TRBJ1-1; D ambiguous. Trimming took 5 bases from V and 9 from J, leaving 7 bases between them. The CDR3 length is 10 residues. The CDR3: CASSLSQAFF. The DNA of the CDR3 is TGTGCCAGCAGTCTAAGCCAAGCTTTCTTT.

The rearrangement uses TRBV12-3 or TRBV12-4 and TRBJ2-1, with 7 bases lining up with TRBD2. Trimming cost V 5 bases and J 4 bases; bases outside gene matches: 5. The CDR3 length is 14 residues. The chain's CDR3 is CASSRGVGYNEQFF. The DNA for the CDR3 is TGTGCCAGCAGTCGGGGGGTAGGTTACAATGAGCAGTTCTTC.

This clonotype was seen many times. The chain recombines TRBV7-2 with TRBJ2-5; D not resolved. The CDR3 is 13 residues long. Germline assignment: CDR1 SGHTA and CDR2 FQGNSA. Trimming stripped 1 base from V and 4 bases from J, with 7 bases between. Here the CDR3 DNA reads TGTGCCAGCAGCTTAGGCAGGAGAGAGACCCAGTACTTC. Translating it yields CASSLGRRETQYF.

A few counts support this clonotype. V is TRBV11-2 and J is TRBJ1-4; D is possibly TRBD1 (5 bases). Germline V gene sequence: CDR1 SGHAT, CDR2 FQNNGV. V was pared by 2 bases and J by 3 bases, with 10 bases between. The CDR3 contains 15 residues. CDR3 loop: CASSLYGAPNEKLFF. The CDR3 DNA sequence: TGTGCCAGCAGCTTATACGGGGCCCCTAATGAAAAACTGTTTTTT.

A few counts support this clonotype. This sequence joins TRBV6-2 or TRBV6-3 and TRBJ2-5; TRBD2 might be the D (6 bases). CDR1 is MNHEY, CDR2 SVGEGT, per germline. V dropped 5 bases and J dropped 5 bases, with 12 bases sitting between them. The CDR3 length is 13 residues. The CDR3 spells CASSVGTLETQYF. CDR3 in DNA: TGTGCCAGCAGTGTCGGGACTCTGGAGACCCAGTACTTC.

The chain links TRBV11-2 to TRBJ2-7, with D unresolved. V gave up 0 bases and J gave up 7 bases, with 28 bases separating them. The germline V gene encodes CDR1 SGHAT and CDR2 FQNNGV. The CDR3 sequence is 19 residues long. CDR3 nucleotides: TGTGCCAGCAGCTTAGATCGGGTGTTGCAGCGACACCCCTACAATGAGCAGTACTTC. Translated, it gives CASSLDRVLQRHPYNEQYF. The variable domain in full, completed from reference TRBV11-2 and TRBJ2-7, reads EAGVAQSPRYKIIEKRQSVAFWCNPISGHATLYWYQQILGQGPKLLIQFQNNGVVDDSQLPKDRFSAERLKGVDSTLKIQPAKLEDSAVYLCASSLDRVLQRHPYNEQYFGPGTRLTVT.

The CDR3 loop reads CASARDRGASTDTQYF. CDR3 in DNA: TGTGCCAGCGCGAGGGACAGGGGGGCTAGCACAGATACGCAGTATTTT. J is TRBJ2-3 and V is TRBV2; 11 nucleotides align to TRBD1. The germline gives CDR1 SNHLY, CDR2 FYNNEI. There are 16 residues in the CDR3. V trimming: 8 bases; J trimming: 0 bases; junction bases outside the gene matches: 7. Based on the CDR3 plus reference TRBV2 and TRBJ2-3, the full variable domain is EPEVTQTPSHQVTQMGQEVILRCVPISNHLYFYWYRQILGQKVEFLVSFYNNEISEKSEIFDDQFSVERPDGSNFTLKIRSTKLEDSAMYFCASARDRGASTDTQYFGPGTRLTVL.

The rearrangement uses TRBV12-3 or TRBV12-4 and TRBJ2-3; maybe TRBD2 (6 bases). Deletions cut 4 bases from V and 3 bases from J, with 17 bases between. The CDR3 loop spans 16 amino acids. In DNA form, the CDR3 reads TGTGCCAGCAGTTACGTCCCCGGGACTCCAACAGATACGCAGTATTTT. As protein: CASSYVPGTPTDTQYF.

This clonotype was found a few times. The chain carries TRBV7-9 and TRBJ1-2, with TRBD1 matching over 10 bases. V lost 5 bases, J lost 8 bases, and 8 bases stayed unmatched. CDR1 is SEHNR, CDR2 FQNEAQ, per germline (reference sequence). This CDR3 is built from 14 residues. In DNA form, the CDR3 reads TGTGCCAGCAGCACCGGGACAGGGGTTATAGGCTACACCTTC. This sequence encodes CASSTGTGVIGYTF.

CDR3 in DNA: TGTGCCAGCAGCCGTGACAGGGGTCGAGGGCAGCCCCAGCATTTT. Amino acids: CASSRDRGRGQPQHF. This sequence joins TRBV7-2 and TRBJ1-5; TRBD1 agrees at 8 bases. Trimming removed 5 bases from V and 7 bases from J; junction bases left unmatched: 10. The CDR3 consists of 15 residues. CDR1 and CDR2 (germline): SGHTA, FQGNSA.

This clonotype was seen many times. The rearrangement joins TRBV20-1 to TRBJ2-3; TRBD2 is a possible D gene (6 bases). The ends were cut back, 4 bases at V and 6 bases at J, with 14 bases in the middle. This CDR3 region has 13 residues. From germline, CDR1 is DFQATT and CDR2 SNEGSKA (reference sequence). The CDR3: CSAMGGIEDTQYF. Here the CDR3 DNA reads TGCAGTGCTATGGGGGGAATTGAGGATACGCAGTATTTT.

The CDR3 sequence is CASRQGSQGLAVFHEQFF. The CDR3 nucleotides read TGTGCCAGCAGGCAAGGCTCCCAGGGACTAGCGGTCTTCCATGAGCAGTTCTTC. This chain uses TRBV6-1 with TRBJ2-1; 11 nucleotides match TRBD2. Trimming at V came to 6 bases and at J to 8 bases, leaving 18 bases not matched to a gene. The germline CDR1 and CDR2 sequences are MNHNS and SASEGT. The CDR3 contains 18 residues.

V gene TRBV6-1 combines with J gene TRBJ2-1; maybe TRBD2 (5 bases). The CDR3 is 13 residues long. From germline, CDR1 is MNHNS and CDR2 SASEGT. Trimming shortened V by 4 bases and J by 10 bases, and 14 bases separated the two germline ends. The CDR3 DNA follows: TGTGCCAGCAGTGGGAACGCGGGCAACGAGCAGTTCTTC. Its translation is CASSGNAGNEQFF.

DNA for the CDR3: TGCAGTGCTCCCGGGAGCTACTCTGGAAACACCATATATTTT. The encoded protein is CSAPGSYSGNTIYF. The V and J genes are TRBV20-1 and TRBJ1-3; D unclear. V gave up 5 bases and J gave up 0 bases, with 11 bases separating them. CDR1 and CDR2 (germline): DFQATT, SNEGSKA (reference sequence). This CDR3 comprises 14 residues.